The 7 T cell receptor beta chains below come from one sample, sequenced in a study of response to subunit inactivated influenza vaccine. TCRdb redid the calling of the RT-PCR reads with MiXCR, one entry per CDR3 protein. The sample holds roughly 290,000 distinct CDR3 sequences, less than 25% seen once. Sequenced material: PBMCs from blood, taken approximately 22 months after vaccination. Receptors were obtained from a man between 50 and 69 years old who received an inactivated influenza vaccine.

In the case of this clonotype: The junction differs from germline at one of its ends, possibly a read error. This chain joins TRBV25-1 and TRBJ1-4; maybe TRBD1 (5 bases). The CDR3 is made up of 15 amino acids. Germline CDR1 reads MGHDK; CDR2 reads SYGVNS. DNA for the CDR3: TGTGCCAGCAGCCTCGGGTGGGGACTGAGTGAAAAACTCTTTTTT. As protein: CASSLGWGLSEKLFF.

Many counts were recorded for this clonotype. The CDR3 DNA follows: TGCGCCAGCAGCTTGGAGGCAGGTAGTCTTTCTGGCTACACCTTC. Translation: CASSLEAGSLSGYTF. The chain couples TRBV5-1 to TRBJ1-2; unclear D gene. Between the trimmed V and J ends, which lost 0 bases and 7 bases, there was a span of 16 bases. The CDR3 spans 15 residues. Looked up from germline, CDR1 is SGHRS and CDR2 is YFSETQ.

The CDR3 reads CASSLGSGRSYNEQFF. For the CDR3, the DNA is TGTGCCAGCAGCTTAGGAAGCGGACGCTCCTACAATGAGCAGTTCTTC. This rearrangement joins TRBV7-3 to TRBJ2-1; D perhaps matches TRBD2 (5 bases). The CDR3 extends over 16 amino acids. Germline V gene sequence: CDR1 SGHTA, CDR2 FQGTGA. V was cut by 2 bases and J by 0 bases, with 11 bases left in between.

The chain joins TRBV20-1 to TRBJ1-2, with 10 bases fitting TRBD1. This CDR3 spans 15 amino acids. V trimming: 1 base; J trimming: 4 bases; junction bases outside the gene matches: 6. Germline lookup yields CDR1 DFQATT and CDR2 SNEGSKA (reference sequence). CDR3 region: CSARAFRDRGYGYTF. Here the CDR3 DNA reads TGCAGTGCTAGAGCTTTCCGGGACAGGGGCTATGGCTACACCTTC.

V usage is TRBV20-1 and J usage is TRBJ1-1, with D tentatively TRBD1 (6 bases). V was clipped by 2 bases and J by 0 bases, with 10 bases between them. In germline, CDR1 is DFQATT, CDR2 SNEGSKA (reference sequence). This CDR3 contains 14 residues. The CDR3 spells CSARIGQLNTEAFF. The CDR3, as DNA: TGCAGTGCTAGAATCGGACAGCTGAACACTGAAGCTTTCTTT.

The chain links TRBV20-1 to TRBJ2-5; D gene unclear. In germline, CDR1 is DFQATT, CDR2 SNEGSKA (reference sequence). The CDR3 length is 14 residues. CDR3 DNA: TGCAGCACCACCCGATGGGCGGAACAAGAGACCCAGTACTTC. Its protein product is CSTTRWAEQETQYF.

This clonotype was counted between two and nine times. The rearrangement uses TRBV5-1 and TRBJ2-7, with D possibly TRBD1 on 5 matching bases. The V end lost 0 bases, the J end lost 2 bases, and 12 bases lay between the germline ends. Germline CDR1 reads SGHRS; CDR2 reads YFSETQ. The CDR3 is made up of 15 amino acids. The CDR3 loop reads CASSLGPGQTYEQYF. CDR3 DNA sequence: TGCGCCAGCAGCTTGGGTCCTGGACAAACCTACGAGCAGTACTTC.